The 19 T cell receptor beta chains below come from one sample, sequenced in a study of T cells in localized non-small cell lung cancer. TCRdb's table, derived via immunoSEQ multiplex PCR, lists solely in-frame clones and lacks some. The sample records about 82,000 clones, over 60% being singletons. The sequencing used PBMCs, collected before any cancer treatment. The receptors shown here come from a man aged 35-75 years with stage II squamous cell lung carcinoma.

In this sample, this clone turned up a few times. The chain joins TRBV7-2 to TRBJ2-2, with 8 nucleotides matching TRBD2. The V gene end was trimmed by 7 bases and the J gene end by 4 bases; junction bases not matched to a gene: 8. Germline-derived CDR1 and CDR2 are SGHTA and FQGNSA. There are 15 residues in the CDR3. CDR3: CASISGGQITGELFF. The CDR3 DNA sequence: TGTGCCAGCATCTCGGGGGGGCAGATCACCGGGGAGCTGTTTTTT.

V gene TRBV11-2 combines with J gene TRBJ2-7; D ambiguous. This CDR3 has 12 amino acids. CDR1 is SGHAT, CDR2 FQNNGV, per germline. The ends were cut back, 2 bases at V and 6 bases at J, with 8 bases in the middle. The CDR3 spells CASSLLSPEQYF. Here the CDR3 DNA reads TGTGCCAGCAGCTTACTAAGTCCCGAGCAGTACTTC.

This clone was counted only a few times. This sequence joins TRBV28 and TRBJ1-6; D is ambiguous. CDR3 length: 15 residues. The V gene lost 3 bases and the J gene lost 5 bases, with 11 bases spanning the gap. The V gene's germline CDR1 is MDHEN and CDR2 SYDVKM. The CDR3 spells CASSFNRRNNSPLHF. The CDR3, as DNA: TGTGCCAGCAGTTTCAATCGACGGAATAATTCACCCCTCCACTTT.

V and J are TRBV5-1 and TRBJ1-1; D remains ambiguous. Germline CDR1 and CDR2: SGHRS and YFSETQ. The CDR3 contains 14 residues. Trimming cost V 4 bases and J 1 base, with 11 bases left between them. DNA of the CDR3: TGCGCCAGCAGCCGGGCGGACGGGAACACTGAAGCTTTCTTT. This codes for CASSRADGNTEAFF.

As concerns this clone: One end of the junction varies from germline; a read error may be responsible. The chain links TRBV7-7 to TRBJ2-1, with TRBD2 as a possible D gene (7 bases). This CDR3 comprises 15 residues. CDR1 and CDR2 (germline): SSHAT, FNYEAQ (reference sequence). CDR3 in amino acids: CASSLGGAQGNEQFF. The CDR3 bases are TGTGCTAGCAGCTTAGGGGGGGCACAGGGCAATGAGCAGTTCTTC.

This sequence joins TRBV5-1 and TRBJ1-3; D perhaps matches TRBD1 (5 bases). The CDR3 is 15 residues long. CDR1 and CDR2 from the germline V gene are SGHRS and YFSETQ. Trimming removed 5 bases at V and 3 bases at J, with 15 bases between. The DNA of the CDR3 is TGCGCCAGCAGTTCTTCCGGGACGGATGGAAACACCATATATTTT. It yields the protein CASSSSGTDGNTIYF.

The sample holds one count of this clone. This chain uses TRBV7-8 with TRBJ2-1; 10 bases are shared with TRBD1. V lost 5 bases, J lost 6 bases, and 4 bases stayed unmatched. Germline V gene sequence: CDR1 SGHVS, CDR2 FQNEAQ. This CDR3 is 14 amino acids long. The CDR3 loop is CASSPGTGANEQFF. CDR3 bases: TGTGCCAGCAGCCCCGGGACAGGGGCCAATGAGCAGTTCTTC.

This chain connects TRBV28 to TRBJ1-1; a possible D gene is TRBD1 (6 bases). V lost 5 bases and J 6 bases, leaving 22 bases between the germline ends. From germline, CDR1 is MDHEN and CDR2 SYDVKM. The CDR3 totals 16 residues. In nucleotides, the CDR3 is TGTGCCAGCAGTATCAATAACGCAGGGGCACGCGCTGAAGCTTTCTTT. Translating it yields CASSINNAGARAEAFF.

V usage is TRBV28 and J usage is TRBJ2-1, with TRBD2 matching over 11 bases. The V and J ends lost 7 bases and 4 bases, in that order; junction bases with no gene match: 12. The CDR3 covers 17 residues. Germline V gene data show CDR1 as MDHEN and CDR2 as SYDVKM. CDR3 sequence (DNA): TGTGCCAGCAACCCGGGGACTAGCGGCCCTTTTTACAATGAGCAGTTCTTC. As protein: CASNPGTSGPFYNEQFF.

The V gene is TRBV5-1, the J gene TRBJ1-1, with unresolved D. The germline V and J ends were trimmed by 3 bases and 3 bases, with 12 bases remaining between them. Germline V gene sequence: CDR1 SGHRS, CDR2 YFSETQ. The CDR3 extends over 14 amino acids. The CDR3 here is CASSWVAADTEAFF. The DNA for the CDR3 is TGCGCCAGCAGCTGGGTGGCGGCGGACACTGAAGCTTTCTTT.

The V gene is TRBV7-2, the J gene TRBJ1-6; 7 nucleotides line up with TRBD1. After removal of 8 bases from V and 7 bases from J, the junction contained 8 bases not matched to a gene. Germline V gene data show CDR1 as SGHTA and CDR2 as FQGNSA. The CDR3 runs 14 residues. CDR3 residues: CASGERDRNSPLHF. The CDR3 DNA follows: TGTGCCAGCGGAGAGCGGGACAGAAATTCACCCCTCCACTTT.

This clone was seen a single time. The CDR3 coding sequence is TGCGCCAGCAGCCAAGATTATCAGGGGCTGGCAGAGACCCAGTACTTC. Translated: CASSQDYQGLAETQYF. This chain uses TRBV4-1 with TRBJ2-5; tentatively, D is TRBD1 (6 bases). Germline lookup yields CDR1 MGHRA and CDR2 YSYEKL. Between the trimmed V and J ends, which lost 0 bases and 4 bases, there was a span of 15 bases. This CDR3 has 16 amino acids.

J is TRBJ1-2 and V is TRBV7-2; 10 nucleotides match TRBD1. Germline values: CDR1 SGHTA, CDR2 FQGNSA. V gave up 4 bases and J gave up 8 bases; unmatched junction bases: 7. This CDR3 contains 14 residues. CDR3 amino acids: CASSSDRGRSGYTF. For the CDR3, the DNA is TGTGCCAGCAGCTCAGACAGGGGGCGAAGCGGCTACACCTTC.

The genes are TRBV18 and TRBJ1-6; TRBD1 is a possible D gene (6 bases). The V gene's germline CDR1 is KGHSH and CDR2 LQKENI. This CDR3 contains 16 residues. Trimming removed 4 bases from V and 5 bases from J, with 15 bases in between. The CDR3, as DNA: TGTGCCAGCTCACGAGACTCACAGGGTAATAATTCACCCCTCCACTTT. Its protein product is CASSRDSQGNNSPLHF.

The rearrangement uses TRBV29-1 and TRBJ2-7; 13 bases align to TRBD2. Germline CDR1 is SQVTM and CDR2 is ANQGSEA. After removal of 0 bases from V and 3 bases from J, the junction contained 5 bases not matched to a gene. This CDR3 has 16 residues. The CDR3 reads CSVEDPGLAGSYEQYF. CDR3 coding DNA: TGCAGCGTTGAAGATCCGGGACTAGCGGGGAGCTACGAGCAGTACTTC.

The chain employs TRBV6-1 and TRBJ1-5; D gene uncertain. The germline CDR1 and CDR2 sequences are MNHNS and SASEGT. The length of the CDR3 is 14 residues. V was pared by 2 bases and J by 2 bases, with 7 bases between. In nucleotides, the CDR3 is TGTGCCAGCAGTGAAACGGGTGGCAATCAGCCCCAGCATTTT. Its translation is CASSETGGNQPQHF.

This chain joins TRBV30 and TRBJ2-7; the match to TRBD1 covers 10 bases. The junction had 3 bases not matched to a gene; V was cut back by 4 bases and J by 0 bases. CDR1 is GTSNPN, CDR2 SVGIG, per germline (reference sequence). The CDR3 runs to 14 residues. CDR3 amino acids: CAWTGQGFSYEQYF. The CDR3 DNA follows: TGTGCCTGGACGGGACAGGGGTTCTCCTACGAGCAGTACTTC.

This clone was observed a few times. This sequence joins TRBV19 and TRBJ1-1; D gene uncertain. Between the trimmed V and J ends, which lost 3 bases and 5 bases, there was a span of 7 bases. CDR1 LNHDA and CDR2 SQIVND come from the germline V gene (reference sequence). The CDR3 extends over 12 amino acids. The CDR3 bases are TGTGCCAGTAGTATGGTCGGGACTGAAGCTTTCTTT. It yields the protein CASSMVGTEAFF.

This clone has a handful of counts. V gene TRBV5-8 combines with J gene TRBJ1-3; D remains unclear. Per the germline V gene, CDR1 is SGHTS and CDR2 is YDEGEE. The CDR3 has 12 residues. Trimming stripped 1 base from V and 4 bases from J, with 3 bases between. The CDR3 spells CASSLMGNTIYF. CDR3 sequence (DNA): TGTGCCAGCAGCTTGATGGGAAACACCATATATTTT.